This T cell receptor beta chain stems from a study of T cell responses to AZD1222 COVID-19 vaccine. Notes on the study in general: Sampling captured repertoires only after the peak T cell response.

The J segment lost 5 bases and the V segment lost 1 base, leaving 4 bases of the junction unmatched. The CDR3 sequence is 14 residues long. The germline CDR1 and CDR2 sequences are SGHDN and FVKESK. Method: immunoSEQ multiplex PCR; TCRdb's copy keeps in-frame clones and lacks some. This table holds some 110,000 clones, around 90% found once. As concerns this clone: Its cognate antigen is unknown.

The chain has TRBV14 and TRBJ2-7; 8 positions agree with TRBD1. Specimen: peripheral blood, collected on day 0 of AZD1222 vaccination. The origin of this receptor is an adult in good health. The DNA for the CDR3 is TGTGCCAGCAGCCAAGGACAGGGGTCTCACGAGCAGTACTTC. It yields the protein CASSQGQGSHEQYF.